This is a list of T cell receptor beta chains from one sample in a study of blood T cell repertoires in COVID-19. TCRdb's table, derived via immunoSEQ multiplex PCR, lists solely in-frame clones and lacks some. The table lists some 300,000 clones, about 90% of them singletons. The sequenced sample was peripheral blood. These receptors originate from a woman aged 40 to 50 with COVID-19, enrolled during active disease. The CDR3 runs from the conserved cysteine through the conserved F or W.

CDR3,length,J,V
CATPTGLGNTGELFF,15,TRBJ2-2,TRBV28
CASSYQLAGEGYTF,14,TRBJ1-2,TRBV5-1
CASSQQGLSSPLHF,14,TRBJ1-6,TRBV5-6
CASSFKASNTEAFF,14,TRBJ1-1,TRBV27
CASSLFGTGNTEAFF,15,TRBJ1-1,TRBV2
CASSLELAGDQFF,13,TRBJ2-1,TRBV7-2
CASSLTTYRVNTEAFF,16,TRBJ1-1,TRBV7-8
CASSTGGTEAFF,12,TRBJ1-1,TRBV7-9
CASKENLNTEAFF,13,TRBJ1-1,TRBV5-4
CASSTPTGENTEAFF,15,TRBJ1-1,TRBV5-1